This TCR beta chain was observed in a study of blood T cell repertoires in COVID-19. Study background: COVID-19 samples from acute and convalescent phases originated in the United States, Italy and Spain.

Authors' processing steps: Estimation of nucleated cell counts was performed using reference gene primer amplification. Here immunoSEQ multiplex PCR was the method, and the copy in TCRdb shows in-frame clones only, minus some. V and J calls and clone size are those listed in that table; D and trimming were worked out from the DNA. There are over 200,000 clones in the sample; just over 85% occur only once, and around a sixth lies in the top ten. Germline-derived CDR1 and CDR2 are SGHDN and FVKESK. CDR3 size: 13 residues. V gave up 4 bases and J gave up 8 bases, with 14 bases separating them. The sequence was obtained from a man aged 18 to 29 who had recovered from COVID-19. The chain recombines TRBV14 with TRBJ1-2, with TRBD1 as a possible D gene (6 bases). Sequences were obtained from PBMCs or T cells enriched from blood (not recorded which). The CDR3 coding sequence is TGTGCCAGCAGCCTCGGACAGCCCTTGGGCTACACCTTC. Protein product: CASSLGQPLGYTF.